The 22 T cell receptor beta chains below come from one sample, sequenced in a study of PD-1 blockade in classical Hodgkin lymphoma. Relapses following autologous stem cell transplantation were seen in all patients, with brentuximab vedotin exposure varying. Using immunoSEQ multiplex PCR, the repertoire was profiled, and TCRdb retains in-frame clones only, with some absent. The sample yields 25,000 to 35,000 clones, roughly 71% seen once. The starting material was peripheral blood mononuclear cells (PBMCs), obtained before the second cycle of nivolumab. These receptor sequences come from a human donor with classical Hodgkin lymphoma.

The chain combines TRBV29-1 with TRBJ1-1; 7 bases match TRBD1. The CDR3 spans 13 residues. Losses at the gene ends were 8 bases for V and 0 bases for J; bases not matched to a gene: 6. From germline, CDR1 is SQVTM and CDR2 ANQGSEA. The CDR3 DNA reads TGCAGCTCCCGGACAGGATTGAACACTGAAGCTTTCTTT. Translation: CSSRTGLNTEAFF. Combining the CDR3 with reference TRBV29-1 and TRBJ1-1 gives the whole variable domain SAVISQKPSRDICQRGTSLTIQCQVDSQVTMMFWYRQQPGQSLTLIATANQGSEATYESGFVIDKFPISRPNLTFSTLTVSNMSPEDSSIYLCSSRTGLNTEAFFGQGTRLTVV.

The rearrangement links TRBV28 to TRBJ2-5; D may match TRBD1 or TRBD2 (5 bases each). The end of the DNA is better explained by TRBJ2-7, so the J call may be wrong. The germline V gene encodes CDR1 MDHEN and CDR2 SYDVKM. The CDR3 runs 12 residues. The CDR3 loop reads CASTGSSYEQYF. The CDR3 nucleotides read TGTGCCAGCACAGGGAGCTCCTACGAGCAGTACTTC.

The V call is TRBV25-1, the J call TRBJ1-4; tentatively, D is TRBD1 (6 bases). The CDR3 runs 15 residues. Germline values: CDR1 MGHDK, CDR2 SYGVNS. V was pared by 3 bases and J by 5 bases, with 13 bases between. CDR3 nucleotide sequence: TGTGCCAGCAGTGAGCCACAGGGCCCGAATGAAAAACTGTTTTTT. Its translation: CASSEPQGPNEKLFF.

The V call is TRBV6-5, the J call TRBJ1-6; maybe TRBD1 (5 bases). The length of the CDR3 is 15 residues. Germline V gives CDR1 MNHEY, CDR2 SVGAGI. V gave up 5 bases and J gave up 6 bases, with 14 bases separating them. Written as DNA, the CDR3 is TGTGCCAGCAGTCCCCTGGGGGGGGGTAATTCACCCCTCCACTTT. Translated: CASSPLGGGNSPLHF.

The genes are TRBV10-3 and TRBJ2-7; D ambiguous. CDR1 and CDR2 from the germline V gene are ENHRY and SYGVKD. Trimming shortened V by 11 bases and J by 7 bases, and 21 bases separated the two germline ends. The CDR3 runs 13 residues. The CDR3 is CAHKREGVGEQYF. The CDR3 nucleotides read TGTGCCCACAAACGTGAAGGCGTTGGAGAGCAGTACTTC.

Only a few counts were recorded for this clone. V gene TRBV29-1 combines with J gene TRBJ2-7; a weak D match, TRBD1 (6 bases). Looked up from germline, CDR1 is SQVTM and CDR2 is ANQGSEA. Trimming cost V 4 bases and J 12 bases, with 7 bases left between them. The CDR3 runs 8 residues. The DNA for the CDR3 is TGCAGCGTTGGCAGGGGGTACGTC. It is translated as CSVGRGYV.

The chain carries TRBV11-2 and TRBJ2-7; D not certain. This CDR3 is built from 15 residues. With 5 bases removed from V and 7 bases from J, the gap between germline ends came to 21 bases. The germline CDR1 and CDR2 sequences are SGHAT and FQNNGV. The CDR3: CASSLSLGFLWEQYV. DNA of the CDR3: TGTGCCAGCAGCCTTAGCCTAGGGTTCCTCTGGGAGCAGTACGTC.

The chain joins TRBV28 to TRBJ1-1; the match to TRBD1 covers 7 bases. This CDR3 has 15 amino acids. Trimming cost V 5 bases and J 1 base; bases outside gene matches: 7. Germline V gene data show CDR1 as MDHEN and CDR2 as SYDVKM. The CDR3 DNA is TGTGCCAGCAGTGAGCCTCGACAGGGGAACACTGAAGCTTTCTTT. This encodes CASSEPRQGNTEAFF.

The gene calls are TRBV19 and TRBJ2-1; unclear D gene. Germline assignment: CDR1 LNHDA and CDR2 SQIVND (reference sequence). Trimming stripped 3 bases from V and 15 bases from J, with 15 bases between. The CDR3 spans 12 residues. CDR3 residues: CASSIGEAARFF. In DNA, the CDR3 is TGTGCCAGTAGTATTGGTGAGGCAGCTCGGTTCTTC.

The chain employs TRBV19 and TRBJ1-3; D uncertain. CDR1 LNHDA and CDR2 SQIVND come from the germline V gene (reference sequence). Trimming removed 7 bases at V and 3 bases at J, with 7 bases between. The CDR3 contains 12 residues. The chain's CDR3 is CASTGVGNTIYF. As DNA, the CDR3 is TGTGCCAGTACAGGAGTTGGAAACACCATATATTTT.

This chain uses TRBV19 with TRBJ1-3; perhaps TRBD1 as D (5 bases). The germline V gene encodes CDR1 LNHDA and CDR2 SQIVND (reference sequence). The CDR3 loop spans 16 amino acids. V lost 3 bases, J lost 0 bases, and 12 bases lay in between. The CDR3 sequence: CASSIVQGSSGNTIYF. CDR3 DNA sequence: TGTGCCAGTAGTATTGTTCAGGGCAGCTCTGGAAACACCATATATTTT.

The chain joins TRBV7-8 to TRBJ2-4, with 9 bases that match TRBD1. The CDR3 is made up of 17 amino acids. CDR1 SGHVS and CDR2 FQNEAQ come from the germline V gene. V was pared by 5 bases and J by 1 base, with 9 bases of the junction left unmatched. CDR3 coding DNA: TGTGCCAGCAGCCCGTCCCGGGACAGGGTTGCCAAAAACATTCAGTACTTC. This codes for CASSPSRDRVAKNIQYF.

The rearrangement uses TRBV5-1 and TRBJ1-4; TRBD1 is a possible D gene (5 bases). The CDR3 totals 16 residues. The V end was cut by 5 bases, the J end by 0 bases, with 14 bases between. Germline CDR1 and CDR2: SGHRS and YFSETQ. The CDR3 DNA reads as TGCGCCAGCAGACAAACGACAGTTCCAACTAATGAAAAACTGTTTTTT. This sequence encodes CASRQTTVPTNEKLFF.

The V gene is TRBV4-3, the J gene TRBJ1-1, with no clear D. V lost 0 bases and J 2 bases, leaving 7 bases between the germline ends. The germline gives CDR1 LGHNA, CDR2 YSLEER. The CDR3 consists of 14 residues. CDR3 nucleotides: TGCGCCAGCAGCCAAGAACGGGTTAACACTGAAGCTTTCTTT. This encodes CASSQERVNTEAFF.

This clone was detected only a few times. The chain recombines TRBV19 with TRBJ1-1; no clear D. Between the trimmed V and J ends, which lost 0 bases and 1 base, there was a span of 15 bases. CDR3 length: 17 residues. CDR1 and CDR2 from the germline V gene are LNHDA and SQIVND (reference sequence). The DNA for the CDR3 is TGTGCCAGTAGTATAGATCGTCCAGCGGGTAGGAACACTGAAGCTTTCTTT. Its translation is CASSIDRPAGRNTEAFF.

This CDR3 is CASKFLGDSSPLHF. The CDR3 DNA is TGTGCCAGTAAGTTCCTGGGGGACAGTTCACCCCTCCACTTT. V and J are TRBV19 and TRBJ1-6; 7 bases line up with TRBD1. CDR1 and CDR2 (germline): LNHDA, SQIVND (reference sequence). The length of the CDR3 is 14 residues. The V and J ends lost 7 bases and 9 bases, in that order; junction bases with no gene match: 9.

The V call is TRBV19, the J call TRBJ1-6, with 12 bases lining up with TRBD1. CDR3 length: 15 residues. Germline CDR1 and CDR2: LNHDA and SQIVND (reference sequence). V shed 5 bases, J shed 10 bases, and the junction held 6 bases outside the gene matches. The CDR3 region is CASSVGTGGGSPLHF. The DNA for the CDR3 is TGTGCCAGTAGTGTTGGGACAGGGGGCGGCTCACCCCTCCACTTT. Full variable domain (remainder filled in from reference TRBV19 and TRBJ1-6): DGGITQSPKYLFRKEGQNVTLSCEQNLNHDAMYWYRQDPGQGLRLIYYSQIVNDFQKGDIAEGYSVSREKKESFPLTVTSAQKNPTAFYLCASSVGTGGGSPLHFGNGTRLTVT.

This clone has a single count. The CDR3 DNA is TGTGCCAGCAGCCAAGATATCCGCTACGAGCAGTACTTC. This codes for CASSQDIRYEQYF. V gene TRBV4-2 combines with J gene TRBJ2-7, with no clear D. The CDR3 runs 13 residues. CDR1 is LGHNA, CDR2 YNFKEQ, per germline. Deletions cut 0 bases from V and 3 bases from J, with 6 bases between.

The rearrangement uses TRBV28 and TRBJ2-7; D is unresolved. The CDR3 is 12 amino acids. Germline CDR1 is MDHEN and CDR2 is SYDVKM. V was pared by 6 bases and J by 6 bases, with 12 bases between. The CDR3 DNA is TGTGCCAGCAGCCCGCCGGTCGGCGAGCAGTACGTC. Amino acid sequence: CASSPPVGEQYV.

This clone was counted only a few times. The genes are TRBV15 and TRBJ2-3; no definite D call. Germline CDR1 and CDR2: LNHNV and YYDKDF (reference sequence). The CDR3 runs to 15 residues. V was shortened by 3 bases and J by 2 bases, with 12 bases between the two germline ends. The CDR3 protein is CATSSHGKNTDTQYF. CDR3 bases: TGTGCCACCAGCAGTCACGGAAAAAACACAGATACGCAGTATTTT.

The V call is TRBV18, the J call TRBJ1-5; D is possibly TRBD1 (5 bases). Germline V gives CDR1 KGHSH, CDR2 LQKENI. The CDR3 contains 15 residues. Deletions cut 3 bases from V and 1 base from J, with 10 bases between. The CDR3 coding sequence is TGTGCCAGCTCACCGGAGCGGGGGAGCAATCAGCCCCAGCATTTT. Translation: CASSPERGSNQPQHF.

The rearrangement links TRBV19 to TRBJ2-5; TRBD1 matches at 9 bases. CDR1 LNHDA and CDR2 SQIVND come from the germline V gene (reference sequence). With V trimmed by 3 bases and J by 5 bases, 10 bases remained unmatched. CDR3 size: 16 residues. The CDR3 spells CASSIGDRAYVETQYF. The CDR3 DNA reads TGTGCCAGTAGTATTGGGGACAGGGCTTATGTTGAGACCCAGTACTTC. Drawing the rest from reference TRBV19 and TRBJ2-5, the complete variable domain is DGGITQSPKYLFRKEGQNVTLSCEQNLNHDAMYWYRQDPGQGLRLIYYSQIVNDFQKGDIAEGYSVSREKKESFPLTVTSAQKNPTAFYLCASSIGDRAYVETQYFGPGTRLLVL.